The rows below give T cell receptor beta chains drawn from one sample of a study of shared clonotypes between healthy human individuals. Some clones are missing from TCRdb's copy, which holds only in-frame ones; the method was immunoSEQ multiplex PCR. The sample yields approximately 2,000,000 clones, about 90% seen once. Sequenced: naive CD4+ T cells from PBMCs. The receptors were sampled from a young man in good health. Some clones in this sample may be carry-over from other donors' samples. CDR3s include the opening cysteine and the closing phenylalanine or tryptophan. Each record gives: CDR3 DNA, CDR3 protein, V gene, CDR3 length, clone size, D gene, J gene. A D gene is named only where the DNA matches it firmly. Part of the rows lack a size; the others show once, few, many or a class for expanded clones.

cdr3_nt: TGTGCCAGCAGCCCAAAGGGACAGGGCTCCTACGAGCAGTACTTC
cdr3_aa: CASSPKGQGSYEQYF
v_call: TRBV4-2
cdr3_length: 15
clone_size: -
d_call: TRBD1
j_call: TRBJ2-7

cdr3_nt: TGTGCCAGCAGCTTAGTAGAGGTACCCACGATCTTCTATGGCTACACCTTC
cdr3_aa: CASSLVEVPTIFYGYTF
v_call: TRBV11-2
cdr3_length: 17
clone_size: -
d_call: -
j_call: TRBJ1-2

cdr3_nt: TGCGCCAGCAGCGCGCTGGGACAGGAGCCTCAGCCCCAGCATTTT
cdr3_aa: CASSALGQEPQPQHF
v_call: TRBV5-1
cdr3_length: 15
clone_size: -
d_call: TRBD1
j_call: TRBJ1-5

cdr3_nt: TGTGCCACCAGCACCAGGGGAGGGAACACTGAAGCTTTCTTT
cdr3_aa: CATSTRGGNTEAFF
v_call: TRBV15
cdr3_length: 14
clone_size: -
d_call: -
j_call: TRBJ1-1

cdr3_nt: TGTGCCAGCAGCCCCCGACAGGGAGGGTTGGACACTGAAGCTTTCTTT
cdr3_aa: CASSPRQGGLDTEAFF
v_call: TRBV5-4
cdr3_length: 16
clone_size: few
d_call: TRBD1
j_call: TRBJ1-1

cdr3_nt: TGTGCCAGCAGCCCAGACCCTGGGGATACGCAGTATTTT
cdr3_aa: CASSPDPGDTQYF
v_call: TRBV7-3
cdr3_length: 13
clone_size: -
d_call: -
j_call: TRBJ2-3

cdr3_nt: TGTGCCAGTAGTCGTGGGCGGGAGGACCAAGAGACCCAGTACTTC
cdr3_aa: CASSRGREDQETQYF
v_call: TRBV19
cdr3_length: 15
clone_size: once
d_call: TRBD2
j_call: TRBJ2-5

cdr3_nt: TGTGCCAGCACCGACCCCTCCCGACCGATCTACGAGCAGTACTTC
cdr3_aa: CASTDPSRPIYEQYF
v_call: TRBV28
cdr3_length: 15
clone_size: -
d_call: -
j_call: TRBJ2-7

cdr3_nt: TGTGCCAGCAGCGTCCAAGCGACAGGGAGCGTAACCTACAATGAGCAGTTCTTC
cdr3_aa: CASSVQATGSVTYNEQFF
v_call: TRBV9
cdr3_length: 18
clone_size: -
d_call: TRBD1
j_call: TRBJ2-1

cdr3_nt: TGTGCCAGCAGTGGCTCGACAGGGGGGGATCAGCCCCAGCATTTT
cdr3_aa: CASSGSTGGDQPQHF
v_call: TRBV6-1
cdr3_length: 15
clone_size: -
d_call: TRBD1
j_call: TRBJ1-5

cdr3_nt: TGTGCCAGCAGTGCCCGGGGGGTCGGAGTTGGCACTGAAGCTTTCTTT
cdr3_aa: CASSARGVGVGTEAFF
v_call: TRBV2
cdr3_length: 16
clone_size: -
d_call: -
j_call: TRBJ1-1

cdr3_nt: TGTGCCAGCAGCCAAGGGTTTAGCGGGAGTCACAATGAGCAGTTCTTC
cdr3_aa: CASSQGFSGSHNEQFF
v_call: TRBV4-2
cdr3_length: 16
clone_size: once
d_call: TRBD2
j_call: TRBJ2-1

cdr3_nt: TGCGCCAGCAGCCCACCGGGACTAGAGGGATACAATGAGCAGTTCTTC
cdr3_aa: CASSPPGLEGYNEQFF
v_call: TRBV4-1
cdr3_length: 16
clone_size: once
d_call: TRBD2
j_call: TRBJ2-1

cdr3_nt: TGTGCCAGCAGCTTAACCTTCAGCTCCTACAATGAGCAGTTCTTC
cdr3_aa: CASSLTFSSYNEQFF
v_call: TRBV7-3
cdr3_length: 15
clone_size: -
d_call: -
j_call: TRBJ2-1

cdr3_nt: TGTGCCAGCCAAAGACAGAACACCGGGGAGCTGTTTTTT
cdr3_aa: CASQRQNTGELFF
v_call: TRBV2
cdr3_length: 13
clone_size: -
d_call: -
j_call: TRBJ2-2

cdr3_nt: TGTGCCAGCAGGGAGGACAGGGAGCGCGAAAAACTGTTTTTT
cdr3_aa: CASREDREREKLFF
v_call: TRBV2
cdr3_length: 14
clone_size: -
d_call: TRBD1
j_call: TRBJ1-4

cdr3_nt: TGTGCCAGCAGCTTCAGGCGAGGGGCAGATACGCAGTATTTT
cdr3_aa: CASSFRRGADTQYF
v_call: TRBV7-8
cdr3_length: 14
clone_size: -
d_call: -
j_call: TRBJ2-3

cdr3_nt: TGTGCCTGGGCGTTGTCGCAGGGAATTGGCTACACCTTC
cdr3_aa: CAWALSQGIGYTF
v_call: TRBV30
cdr3_length: 13
clone_size: few
d_call: -
j_call: TRBJ1-2

cdr3_nt: TGTGCCAGCAGCTTAGGGGGTGCAGGGCAGTACGAGCAGTACTTC
cdr3_aa: CASSLGGAGQYEQYF
v_call: TRBV11-3
cdr3_length: 15
clone_size: -
d_call: -
j_call: TRBJ2-7

cdr3_nt: TGTGCCAGCTCACAAACAGGGGGCGCTGGGGCCAACGTCCTGACTTTC
cdr3_aa: CASSQTGGAGANVLTF
v_call: TRBV18
cdr3_length: 16
clone_size: -
d_call: TRBD1
j_call: TRBJ2-6

cdr3_nt: TGCGCCAGCAGCCAAAGGGGACTAGCGGGAGGTGAGCAGTTCTTC
cdr3_aa: CASSQRGLAGGEQFF
v_call: TRBV5-1
cdr3_length: 15
clone_size: -
d_call: TRBD2
j_call: TRBJ2-1

cdr3_nt: TGTGCCAGCAGCGAGGGTATCCAATATGGCTACACCTTC
cdr3_aa: CASSEGIQYGYTF
v_call: TRBV7-9
cdr3_length: 13
clone_size: -
d_call: -
j_call: TRBJ1-2

cdr3_nt: TGTGCCAGCAGCTCCAGACTAGCGGGAGGGAAGTACGAGCAGTACTTC
cdr3_aa: CASSSRLAGGKYEQYF
v_call: TRBV7-3
cdr3_length: 16
clone_size: -
d_call: TRBD2
j_call: TRBJ2-7

cdr3_nt: TGTGCCAGCACTGGGCAGTTCCATGGCTACACCTTC
cdr3_aa: CASTGQFHGYTF
v_call: TRBV28
cdr3_length: 12
clone_size: once
d_call: -
j_call: TRBJ1-2

cdr3_nt: TGTGCCAGCACCTTGATGGAACTTAGAAACACTGAAGCTTTCTTT
cdr3_aa: CASTLMELRNTEAFF
v_call: TRBV2
cdr3_length: 15
clone_size: -
d_call: -
j_call: TRBJ1-1

cdr3_nt: TGTGCCAGCAGTTCCCGGGACAGGGGGCGCGCAGATACGCAGTATTTT
cdr3_aa: CASSSRDRGRADTQYF
v_call: TRBV6-5
cdr3_length: 16
clone_size: -
d_call: TRBD1
j_call: TRBJ2-3

cdr3_nt: TGTGCCAGCAGTGAAGATGGAGGCAATCAGCCCCAGCATTTT
cdr3_aa: CASSEDGGNQPQHF
v_call: TRBV6-1
cdr3_length: 14
clone_size: -
d_call: -
j_call: TRBJ1-5

cdr3_nt: TGTGCCAGCATCAGGACAGGACTCTACGAGCAGTACTTC
cdr3_aa: CASIRTGLYEQYF
v_call: TRBV6-1
cdr3_length: 13
clone_size: -
d_call: TRBD1
j_call: TRBJ2-7

cdr3_nt: TGTGCCAGCAGTGTCGAGCCAGAGAATGGCTACACCTTC
cdr3_aa: CASSVEPENGYTF
v_call: TRBV2
cdr3_length: 13
clone_size: -
d_call: -
j_call: TRBJ1-2

cdr3_nt: TGTGCCACCAATACAGGGAAGGGAGCTTTCTTT
cdr3_aa: CATNTGKGAFF
v_call: TRBV7-9
cdr3_length: 11
clone_size: -
d_call: -
j_call: TRBJ1-1

cdr3_nt: TGTGCCAGCAGTGAGATAGGGGTCAACTATGGCTACACCTTC
cdr3_aa: CASSEIGVNYGYTF
v_call: TRBV25-1
cdr3_length: 14
clone_size: -
d_call: -
j_call: TRBJ1-2

cdr3_nt: TGTGCCAGCAGCCAAATTGACAGTCCCTACGAGCAGTACTTC
cdr3_aa: CASSQIDSPYEQYF
v_call: TRBV5-7
cdr3_length: 14
clone_size: -
d_call: -
j_call: TRBJ2-7